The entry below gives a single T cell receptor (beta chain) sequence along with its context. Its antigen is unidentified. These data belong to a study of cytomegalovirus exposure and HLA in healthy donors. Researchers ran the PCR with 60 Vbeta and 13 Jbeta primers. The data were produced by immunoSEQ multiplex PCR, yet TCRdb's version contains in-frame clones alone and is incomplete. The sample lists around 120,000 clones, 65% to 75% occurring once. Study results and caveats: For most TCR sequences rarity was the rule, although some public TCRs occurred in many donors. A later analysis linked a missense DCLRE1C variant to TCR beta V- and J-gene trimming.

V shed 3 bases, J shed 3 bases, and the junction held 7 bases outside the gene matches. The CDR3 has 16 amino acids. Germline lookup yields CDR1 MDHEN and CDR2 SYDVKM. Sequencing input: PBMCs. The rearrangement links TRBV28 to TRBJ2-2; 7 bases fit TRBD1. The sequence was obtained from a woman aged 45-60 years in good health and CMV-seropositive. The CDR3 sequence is CASSFQDRAYTGELFF. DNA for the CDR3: TGTGCCAGCAGTTTCCAAGACAGGGCTTACACCGGGGAGCTGTTTTTT.